This T cell receptor beta chain was sequenced for a study of CD8 T cells in Susac syndrome. RNA was extracted with the RNeasy kit, and a quantity of 0.5 to 1 ug was reverse transcribed using random hexamers. TCRdb reprocessed the immunoSEQ multiplex PCR reads via MiXCR and lists one record per CDR3 protein. The data show tens of thousands of distinct CDR3 sequences, 85% to 95% seen once. V shed 11 bases and J 4 bases; nucleotides not matched to a gene: 6. CDR1 is SEHNR, CDR2 FQNEAQ, per germline (reference sequence). CDR3 size: 12 residues. The sample comprised CD8+ T cells from PBMCs. This TCR was sampled from a human donor in good health. J is TRBJ2-3 and V is TRBV7-9, with 7 bases fitting TRBD2. In nucleotides, the CDR3 is TGTGCCGCGAGGAGCGGGGCAGATACGCAGTATTTT. As protein: CAARSGADTQYF.